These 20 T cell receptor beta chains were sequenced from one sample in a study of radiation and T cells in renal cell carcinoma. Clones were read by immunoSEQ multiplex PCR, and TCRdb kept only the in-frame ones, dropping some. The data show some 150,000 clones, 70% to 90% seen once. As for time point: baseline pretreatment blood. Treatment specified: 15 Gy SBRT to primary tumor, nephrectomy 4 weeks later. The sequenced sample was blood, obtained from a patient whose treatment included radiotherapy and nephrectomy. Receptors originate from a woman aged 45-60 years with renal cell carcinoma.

The CDR3 nucleotides read TGTGCCAGCAGTCCAAATGGACTTGACTATGGCTACACCTTC. This gives the protein CASSPNGLDYGYTF. V is TRBV6-6 and J is TRBJ1-2; unclear D gene. This CDR3 has 14 amino acids. Between the trimmed V and J ends, which lost 5 bases and 3 bases, there was a span of 13 bases. The germline CDR1 and CDR2 sequences are MNHNY and SVGAGI (reference sequence).

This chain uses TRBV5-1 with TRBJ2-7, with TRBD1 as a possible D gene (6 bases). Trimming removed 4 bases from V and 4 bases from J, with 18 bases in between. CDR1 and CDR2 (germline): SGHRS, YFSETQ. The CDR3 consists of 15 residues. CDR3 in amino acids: CASSLLGTIGYEQYF. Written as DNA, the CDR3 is TGCGCCAGCAGCCTGCTCGGGACAATCGGGTACGAGCAGTACTTC.

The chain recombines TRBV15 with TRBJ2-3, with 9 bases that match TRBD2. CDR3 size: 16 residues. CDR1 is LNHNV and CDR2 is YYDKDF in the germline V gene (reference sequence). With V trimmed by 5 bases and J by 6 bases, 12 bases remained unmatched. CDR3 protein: CATSPGAGGPTDTQYF. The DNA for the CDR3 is TGTGCCACCAGCCCCGGGGCGGGGGGGCCCACCGATACGCAGTATTTT.

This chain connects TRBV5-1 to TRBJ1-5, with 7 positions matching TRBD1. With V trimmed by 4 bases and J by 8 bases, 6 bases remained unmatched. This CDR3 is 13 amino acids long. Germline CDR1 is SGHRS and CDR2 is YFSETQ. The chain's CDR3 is CASSVQGSEPQHF. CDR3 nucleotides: TGCGCCAGCAGCGTACAGGGGAGTGAGCCCCAGCATTTT.

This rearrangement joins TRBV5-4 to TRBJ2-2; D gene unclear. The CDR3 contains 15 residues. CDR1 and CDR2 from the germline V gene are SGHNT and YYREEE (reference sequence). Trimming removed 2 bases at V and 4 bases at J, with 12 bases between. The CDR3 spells CASSFRASSTGELFF. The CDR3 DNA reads TGTGCCAGCAGCTTTCGGGCCAGTAGCACCGGGGAGCTGTTTTTT.

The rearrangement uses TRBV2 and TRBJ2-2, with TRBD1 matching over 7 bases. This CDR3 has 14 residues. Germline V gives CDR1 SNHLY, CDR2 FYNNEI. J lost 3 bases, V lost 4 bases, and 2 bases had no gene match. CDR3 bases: TGTGCCAGCAGTGGGGGACAGTACACCGGGGAGCTGTTTTTT. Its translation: CASSGGQYTGELFF.

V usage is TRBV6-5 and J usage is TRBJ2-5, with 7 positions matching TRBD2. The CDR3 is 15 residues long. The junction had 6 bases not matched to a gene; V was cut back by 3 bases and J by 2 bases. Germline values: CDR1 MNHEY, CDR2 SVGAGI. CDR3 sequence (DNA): TGTGCCAGCAGTTATTTCCGCGGGGGTCAAGAGACCCAGTACTTC. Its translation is CASSYFRGGQETQYF.

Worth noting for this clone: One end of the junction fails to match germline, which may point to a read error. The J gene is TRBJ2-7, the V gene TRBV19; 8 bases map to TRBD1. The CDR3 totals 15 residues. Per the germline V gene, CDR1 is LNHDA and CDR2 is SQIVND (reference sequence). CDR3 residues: CASSKWTGTSDEQYF. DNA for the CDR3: TGTGCCAGTAGTAAATGGACAGGGACCTCCGACGAGCAGTACTTC.

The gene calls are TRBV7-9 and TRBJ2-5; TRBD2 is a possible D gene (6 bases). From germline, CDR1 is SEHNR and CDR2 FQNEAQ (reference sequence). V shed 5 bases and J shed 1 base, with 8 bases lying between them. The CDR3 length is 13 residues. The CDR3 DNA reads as TGTGCCAGCAGCCGGGGGAGCCAAGAGACCCAGTACTTC. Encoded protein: CASSRGSQETQYF.

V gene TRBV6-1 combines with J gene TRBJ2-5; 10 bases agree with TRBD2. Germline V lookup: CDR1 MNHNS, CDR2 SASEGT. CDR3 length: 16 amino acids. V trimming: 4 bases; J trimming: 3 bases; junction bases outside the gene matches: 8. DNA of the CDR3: TGTGCCAGCAGTGCGTTAGCGGGGGGCCGGGAAGAGACCCAGTACTTC. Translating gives CASSALAGGREETQYF.

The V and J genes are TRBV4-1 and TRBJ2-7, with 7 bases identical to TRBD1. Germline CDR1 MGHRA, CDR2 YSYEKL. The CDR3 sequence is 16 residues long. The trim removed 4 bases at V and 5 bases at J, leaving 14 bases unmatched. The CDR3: CASSLAIGTVANEQYF. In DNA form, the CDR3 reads TGCGCCAGCAGCCTCGCCATAGGGACAGTGGCGAACGAGCAGTACTTC.

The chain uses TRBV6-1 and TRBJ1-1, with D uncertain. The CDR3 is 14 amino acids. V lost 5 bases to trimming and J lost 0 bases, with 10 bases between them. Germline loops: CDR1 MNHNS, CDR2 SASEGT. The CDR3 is CASSPGPMNTEAFF. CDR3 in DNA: TGTGCCAGCAGTCCAGGACCTATGAACACTGAAGCTTTCTTT.

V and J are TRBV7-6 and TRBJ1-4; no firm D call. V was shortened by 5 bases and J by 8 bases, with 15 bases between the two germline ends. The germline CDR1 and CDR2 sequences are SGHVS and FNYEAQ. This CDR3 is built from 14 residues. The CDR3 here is CASSRDGDREKLFF. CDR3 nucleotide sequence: TGTGCCAGCAGCCGAGACGGAGATCGAGAAAAACTGTTTTTT.

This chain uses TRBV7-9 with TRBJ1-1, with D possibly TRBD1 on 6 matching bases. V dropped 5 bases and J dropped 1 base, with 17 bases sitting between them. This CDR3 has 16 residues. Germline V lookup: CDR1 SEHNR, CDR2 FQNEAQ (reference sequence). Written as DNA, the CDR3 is TGTGCCAGCAGCGGCGGGGGGCGACTGAGGAACACTGAAGCTTTCTTT. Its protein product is CASSGGGRLRNTEAFF.

The DNA of the CDR3 is TGTGCCAGCAGCAGTACAGGGGGCGAGCAGTACTTC. Translation gives CASSSTGGEQYF. V gene TRBV7-2 combines with J gene TRBJ2-7, with TRBD1 matching 8 bases. The CDR3 contains 12 residues. CDR1 and CDR2 (germline): SGHTA, FQGNSA. The V and J ends lost 5 bases and 6 bases, in that order; junction bases with no gene match: 3.

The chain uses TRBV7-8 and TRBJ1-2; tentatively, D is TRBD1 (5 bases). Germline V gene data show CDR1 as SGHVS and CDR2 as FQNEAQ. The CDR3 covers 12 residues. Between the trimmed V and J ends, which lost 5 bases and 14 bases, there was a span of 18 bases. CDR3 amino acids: CASSQWGVYGTF. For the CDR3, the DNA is TGTGCCAGCAGCCAGTGGGGGGTTTATGGGACCTTC. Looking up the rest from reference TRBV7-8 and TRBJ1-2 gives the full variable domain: GAGVSQSPRYKVAKRGQDVALRCDPISGHVSLFWYQQALGQGPEFLTYFQNEAQLDKSGLPSDRFFAERPEGSVSTLKIQRTQQEDSAVYLCASSQWGVYGTFGSGTRLTVV.

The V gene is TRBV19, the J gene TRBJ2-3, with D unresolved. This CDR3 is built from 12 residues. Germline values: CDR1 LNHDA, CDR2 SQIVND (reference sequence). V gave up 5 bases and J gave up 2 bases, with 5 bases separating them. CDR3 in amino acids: CASSSTTDTQYF. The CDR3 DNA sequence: TGTGCCAGTAGTTCCACCACAGATACGCAGTATTTT.

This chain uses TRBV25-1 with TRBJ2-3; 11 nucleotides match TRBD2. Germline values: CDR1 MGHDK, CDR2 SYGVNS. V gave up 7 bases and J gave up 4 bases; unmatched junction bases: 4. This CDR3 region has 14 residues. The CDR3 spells CASIAGLAADTQYF. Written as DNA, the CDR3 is TGTGCCAGCATTGCGGGACTAGCGGCAGATACGCAGTATTTT.

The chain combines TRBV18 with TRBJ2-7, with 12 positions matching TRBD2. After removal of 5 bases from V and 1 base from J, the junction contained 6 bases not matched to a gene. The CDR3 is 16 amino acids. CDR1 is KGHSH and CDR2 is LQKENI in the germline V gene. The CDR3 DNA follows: TGTGCCAGCTCAGCATCTAGCGGGGGGGCGTCCTACGAGCAGTACTTC. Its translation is CASSASSGGASYEQYF.

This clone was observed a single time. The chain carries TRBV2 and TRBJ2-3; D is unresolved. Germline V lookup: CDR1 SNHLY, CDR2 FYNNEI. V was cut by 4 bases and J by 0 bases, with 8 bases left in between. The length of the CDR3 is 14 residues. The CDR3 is CASSVEASTDTQYF. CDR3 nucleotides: TGTGCCAGCAGTGTTGAGGCTAGCACAGATACGCAGTATTTT.